The rows below give T cell receptor beta chains drawn from one sample of a study of T cells in Graves' hyperthyroidism and ophthalmopathy. TCRdb ran MiXCR on the multiplex PCR reads and lists one entry per CDR3 protein. The repertoire consists of around 350,000 distinct CDR3 sequences, with about a fifth occurring once and the leading ten covering 3.7%. The sequencing input was blood. Receptors were obtained from a woman aged 18-29 years with Graves' hyperthyroidism. CDR3s include the opening cysteine and the closing phenylalanine or tryptophan. A D gene is named only where the DNA matches it firmly. Clone size, where shown, is once, few, many, or a class for clones that have expanded.

CDR3nt	CDR3aa	abundance	v_gene	j_gene	d_gene
TGTGCCAGCAGTTTTCATACCTATGGCTACACCTTC	CASSFHTYGYTF	many	TRBV12-3/TRBV12-4	TRBJ1-2	-
TGCAGCGTTGAGGACAGGGTCCCCTATGGCTACACCTTC	CSVEDRVPYGYTF	-	TRBV29-1	TRBJ1-2	TRBD1
TGTGCCAGCAGCTTAGTGGGTATCGGTGAAGCTTTCTTT	CASSLVGIGEAFF	many	TRBV11-1	TRBJ1-1	-
TGTGCCAGCAGTGAAAGGGACCACCTCTCCTACGAGCAGTACTTC	CASSERDHLSYEQYF	many	TRBV6-1	TRBJ2-7	-
TGTGCCAGCAGCAACTCCCTGCGTCCACGCTACGAGCAGTACTTC	CASSNSLRPRYEQYF	many	TRBV7-9	TRBJ2-7	-
TGTGCCAGCAGTGAAGCGATAGGATCGGGCTATGGCTACACCTTC	CASSEAIGSGYGYTF	many	TRBV2	TRBJ1-2	-
TGTGCCAGTAGTCCGACGGACAGGGACTATGGCTACACCTTC	CASSPTDRDYGYTF	once	TRBV19	TRBJ1-2	TRBD1
TGTGCCAGCAGCCCTCCGGGACAGGGGACCTACGAGCAGTACTTC	CASSPPGQGTYEQYF	many	TRBV12-3/TRBV12-4	TRBJ2-7	TRBD1
TGTGCCAGCAGTTTAGGTTGGCGTGCAACTAGCGGGTCCTACGAGCAGTACTTC	CASSLGWRATSGSYEQYF	many	TRBV12-3/TRBV12-4	TRBJ2-7	TRBD2
TGTGCCTGGAGCGGTGGCAGGGCAAATCAGCCCCAGCATTTT	CAWSGGRANQPQHF	-	TRBV30	TRBJ1-5	-
TGTGCCAGCAGTTTAATTTCCGGGAACTGGAACGAGCAGTACTTC	CASSLISGNWNEQYF	many	TRBV27	TRBJ2-7	-
TGTGCCAGCAGTAAGCACAGGGGCACTGAAGCTTTCTTT	CASSKHRGTEAFF	-	TRBV6-1	TRBJ1-1	TRBD1
TGTGCCACCAGCCCCCTGGACAGCTACGATCAGTACTTC	CATSPLDSYDQYF	-	TRBV15	TRBJ2-7	-
TGTGCCAGCAGGGCGGTGCTTGCCACCGGGGAGCTGTTTTTT	CASRAVLATGELFF	-	TRBV6-1	TRBJ2-2	-
TGTGCCAGCAGCTTGGAGCGAATTACCGGGGAGCTGTTTTTT	CASSLERITGELFF	many	TRBV7-2	TRBJ2-2	-
TGTGCCAGCTCCCCCACGACCGGGAGAAGGGACGAGCAGTACTTC	CASSPTTGRRDEQYF	-	TRBV18	TRBJ2-7	-
TGTGCCAGTAGTATGGGGGATTTGCAGCCCCAGCATTTT	CASSMGDLQPQHF	few	TRBV19	TRBJ1-5	-
TGTGCCAGCAGTTACCGGGGTTACACTGAAGCTTTCTTT	CASSYRGYTEAFF	many	TRBV6-5	TRBJ1-1	-
TGTGCCAGCAGTGAAGAGCCAGGGGCATCCTACGAGCAGTACTTC	CASSEEPGASYEQYF	many	TRBV6-1	TRBJ2-7	-
TGTGCCAGCAGTCCCCCCCAGGATGTCTATGGCTACACCTTC	CASSPPQDVYGYTF	many	TRBV28	TRBJ1-2	-
TGTGCCAGCGGTCTCGATCAGAACACTGAAGCTTTCTTT	CASGLDQNTEAFF	many	TRBV6-5	TRBJ1-1	-
TGCAGCGTTGGGGAGTATAGCAATCAGCCCCAGCATTTT	CSVGEYSNQPQHF	many	TRBV29-1	TRBJ1-5	-